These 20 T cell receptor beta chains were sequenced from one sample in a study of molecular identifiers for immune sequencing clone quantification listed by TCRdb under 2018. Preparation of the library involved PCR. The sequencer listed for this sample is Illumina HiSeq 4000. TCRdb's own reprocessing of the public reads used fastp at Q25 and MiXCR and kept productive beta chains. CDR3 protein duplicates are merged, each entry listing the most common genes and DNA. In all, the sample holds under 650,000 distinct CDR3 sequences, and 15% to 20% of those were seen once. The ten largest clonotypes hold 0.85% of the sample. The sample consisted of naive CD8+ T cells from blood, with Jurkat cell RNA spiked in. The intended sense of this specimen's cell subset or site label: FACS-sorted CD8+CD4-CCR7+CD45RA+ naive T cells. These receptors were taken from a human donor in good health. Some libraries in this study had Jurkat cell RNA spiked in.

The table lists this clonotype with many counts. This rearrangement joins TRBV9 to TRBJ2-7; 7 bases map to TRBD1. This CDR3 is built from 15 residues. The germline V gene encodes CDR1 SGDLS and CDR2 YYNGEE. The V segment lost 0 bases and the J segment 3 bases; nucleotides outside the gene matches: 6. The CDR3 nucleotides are TGTGCCAGCAGCGTAGATATAGGGGGCCACTACGAGCAGTACTTC. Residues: CASSVDIGGHYEQYF.

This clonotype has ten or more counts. CDR3 nucleotide sequence: TGTGCCACCAGTGATGCTGGCCCCTATAGCAATCAGCCCCAGCATTTT. As protein: CATSDAGPYSNQPQHF. The V call is TRBV24-1, the J call TRBJ1-5; D unresolved. The length of the CDR3 is 16 residues. Germline CDR1 is KGHDR and CDR2 is SFDVKD. V was trimmed by 3 bases and J by 0 bases, leaving 11 bases between them.

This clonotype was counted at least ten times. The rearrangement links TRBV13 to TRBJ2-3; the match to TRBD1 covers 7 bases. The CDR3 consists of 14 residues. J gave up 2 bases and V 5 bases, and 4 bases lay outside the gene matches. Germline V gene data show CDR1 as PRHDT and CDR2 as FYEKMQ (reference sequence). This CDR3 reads CASSPGQTTDTQYF. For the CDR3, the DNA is TGTGCCAGCAGCCCGGGACAGACCACAGATACGCAGTATTTT.

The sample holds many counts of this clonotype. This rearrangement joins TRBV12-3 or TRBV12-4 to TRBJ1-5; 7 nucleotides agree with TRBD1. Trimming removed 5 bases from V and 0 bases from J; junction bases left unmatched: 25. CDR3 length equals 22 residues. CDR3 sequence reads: CASSPSFPQGRDRGYSNQPQHF. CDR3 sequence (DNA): TGTGCCAGCAGTCCGAGTTTTCCACAGGGGAGAGACCGGGGATATAGCAATCAGCCCCAGCATTTT.

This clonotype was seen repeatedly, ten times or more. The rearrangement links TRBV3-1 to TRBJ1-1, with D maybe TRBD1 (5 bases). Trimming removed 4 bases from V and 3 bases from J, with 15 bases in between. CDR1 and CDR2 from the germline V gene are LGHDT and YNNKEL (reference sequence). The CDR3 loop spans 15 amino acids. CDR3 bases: TGTGCCAGCAGCCCAGACGTGGGGCCGTACACTGAAGCTTTCTTT. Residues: CASSPDVGPYTEAFF.

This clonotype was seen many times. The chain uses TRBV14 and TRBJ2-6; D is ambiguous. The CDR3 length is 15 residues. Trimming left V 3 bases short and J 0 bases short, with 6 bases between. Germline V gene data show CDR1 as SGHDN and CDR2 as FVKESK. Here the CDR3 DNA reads TGTGCCAGCAGCCATCTGAGCTCTGGGGCCAACGTCCTGACTTTC. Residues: CASSHLSSGANVLTF.

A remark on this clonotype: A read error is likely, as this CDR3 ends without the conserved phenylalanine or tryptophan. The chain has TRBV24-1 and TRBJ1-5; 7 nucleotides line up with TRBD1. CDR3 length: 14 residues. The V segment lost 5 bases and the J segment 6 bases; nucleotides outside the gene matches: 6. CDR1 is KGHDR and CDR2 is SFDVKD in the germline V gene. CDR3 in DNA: TGTGCCACCAGTGTAGGAGGGGGCGGTCAGCCCCAGCATTAT. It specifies CATSVGGGGQPQHY.

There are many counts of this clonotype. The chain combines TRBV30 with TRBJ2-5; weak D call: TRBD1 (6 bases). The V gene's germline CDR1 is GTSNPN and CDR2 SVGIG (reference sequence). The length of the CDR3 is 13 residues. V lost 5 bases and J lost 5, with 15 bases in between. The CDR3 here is CAWEGGDWETQYF. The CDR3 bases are TGTGCCTGGGAAGGGGGAGACTGGGAGACCCAGTACTTC.

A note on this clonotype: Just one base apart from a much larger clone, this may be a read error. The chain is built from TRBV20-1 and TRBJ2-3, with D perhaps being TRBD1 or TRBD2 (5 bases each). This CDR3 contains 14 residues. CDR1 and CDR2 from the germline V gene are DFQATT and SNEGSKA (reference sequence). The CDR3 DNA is TGCAGTGCCCTGGACAAACCTAGCACAGATACGCGGTATTTT. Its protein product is CSALDKPSTDTRYF.

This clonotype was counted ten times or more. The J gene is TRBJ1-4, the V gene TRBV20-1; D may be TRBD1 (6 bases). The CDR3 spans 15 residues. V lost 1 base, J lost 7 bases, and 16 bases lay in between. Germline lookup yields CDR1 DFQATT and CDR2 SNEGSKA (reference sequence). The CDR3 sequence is CSARGQVSKVEKLFF. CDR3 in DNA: TGCAGTGCTAGAGGACAGGTCTCTAAGGTTGAAAAACTGTTTTTT.

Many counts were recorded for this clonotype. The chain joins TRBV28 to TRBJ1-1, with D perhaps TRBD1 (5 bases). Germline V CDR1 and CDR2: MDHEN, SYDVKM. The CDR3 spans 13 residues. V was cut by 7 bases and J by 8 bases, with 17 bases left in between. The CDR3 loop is CASTQRSTAEAFF. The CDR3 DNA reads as TGTGCCAGCACCCAAAGGTCGACAGCCGAAGCTTTCTTT.

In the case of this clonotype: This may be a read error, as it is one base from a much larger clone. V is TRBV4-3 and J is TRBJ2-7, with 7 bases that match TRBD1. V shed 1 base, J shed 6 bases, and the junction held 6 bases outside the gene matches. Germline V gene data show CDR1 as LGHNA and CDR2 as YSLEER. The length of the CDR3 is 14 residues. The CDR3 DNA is TGCGCCAGCAGCCAAGCCTCTTGGGACAGCGAGCAGTACTTC. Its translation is CASSQASWDSEQYF.

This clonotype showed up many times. The CDR3 DNA is TGTGCCAGCAGTTTAGGTCAGGGTAGAAACACCATATATTTT. Translating gives CASSLGQGRNTIYF. The chain combines TRBV28 with TRBJ1-3; D is perhaps TRBD1 (5 bases). Trimming left V 2 bases short and J 5 bases short, with 10 bases between. This CDR3 contains 14 residues. The germline gives CDR1 MDHEN, CDR2 SYDVKM.

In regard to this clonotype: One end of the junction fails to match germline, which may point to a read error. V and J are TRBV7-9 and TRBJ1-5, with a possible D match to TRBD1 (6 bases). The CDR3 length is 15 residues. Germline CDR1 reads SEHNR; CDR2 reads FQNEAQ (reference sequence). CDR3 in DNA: TGTGTCAGCAGCTTAGGGGGAGCGGGAAATCAGCCCCAGCATTTT. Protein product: CVSSLGGAGNQPQHF.

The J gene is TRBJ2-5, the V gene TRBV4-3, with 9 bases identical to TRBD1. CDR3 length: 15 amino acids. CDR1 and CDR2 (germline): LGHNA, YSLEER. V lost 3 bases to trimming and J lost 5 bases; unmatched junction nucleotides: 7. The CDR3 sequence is CASSQGTGIWETQYF. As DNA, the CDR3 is TGCGCCAGCAGCCAGGGGACAGGGATATGGGAGACCCAGTACTTC.

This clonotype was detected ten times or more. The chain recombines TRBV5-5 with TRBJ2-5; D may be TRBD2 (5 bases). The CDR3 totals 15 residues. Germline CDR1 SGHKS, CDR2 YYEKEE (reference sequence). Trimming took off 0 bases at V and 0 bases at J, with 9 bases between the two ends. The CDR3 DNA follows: TGTGCCAGCAGCTTGGGGAGGCATGACCAAGAGACCCAGTACTTC. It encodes CASSLGRHDQETQYF.

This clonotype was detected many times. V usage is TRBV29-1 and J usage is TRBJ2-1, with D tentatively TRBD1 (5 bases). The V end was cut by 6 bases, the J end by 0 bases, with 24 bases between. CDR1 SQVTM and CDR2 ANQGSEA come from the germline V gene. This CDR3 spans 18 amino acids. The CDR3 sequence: CSVPERDSLRSSYNEQFF. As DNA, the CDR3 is TGCAGCGTGCCCGAAAGAGACAGTCTCAGAAGCTCCTACAATGAGCAGTTCTTC.

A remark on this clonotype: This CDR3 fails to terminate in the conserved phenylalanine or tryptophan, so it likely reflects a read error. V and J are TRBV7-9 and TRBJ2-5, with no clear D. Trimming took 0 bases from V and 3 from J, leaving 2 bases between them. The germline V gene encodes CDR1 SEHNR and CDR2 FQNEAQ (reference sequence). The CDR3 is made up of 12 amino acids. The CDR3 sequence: CASSLAEETQYL. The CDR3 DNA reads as TGTGCCAGCAGCTTAGCGGAAGAGACCCAGTACCTC.

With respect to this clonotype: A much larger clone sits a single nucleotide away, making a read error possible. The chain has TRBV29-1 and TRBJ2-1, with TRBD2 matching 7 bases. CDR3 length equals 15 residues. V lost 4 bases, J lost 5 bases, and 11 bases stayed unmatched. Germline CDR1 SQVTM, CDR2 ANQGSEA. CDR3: CSVGPGPAGHNEQFF. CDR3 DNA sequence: TGCAGCGTTGGACCGGGACCAGCGGGACACAATGAGCAGTTCTTC.

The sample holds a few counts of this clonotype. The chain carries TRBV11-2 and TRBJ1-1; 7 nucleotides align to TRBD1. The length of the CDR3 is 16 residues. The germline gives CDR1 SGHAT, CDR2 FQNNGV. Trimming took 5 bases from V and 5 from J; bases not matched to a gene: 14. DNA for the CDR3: TGTGCCAGCAGCCCGGGGGACAGCCTTTTGGGTACTGAAGCTTTCTTT. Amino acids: CASSPGDSLLGTEAFF.